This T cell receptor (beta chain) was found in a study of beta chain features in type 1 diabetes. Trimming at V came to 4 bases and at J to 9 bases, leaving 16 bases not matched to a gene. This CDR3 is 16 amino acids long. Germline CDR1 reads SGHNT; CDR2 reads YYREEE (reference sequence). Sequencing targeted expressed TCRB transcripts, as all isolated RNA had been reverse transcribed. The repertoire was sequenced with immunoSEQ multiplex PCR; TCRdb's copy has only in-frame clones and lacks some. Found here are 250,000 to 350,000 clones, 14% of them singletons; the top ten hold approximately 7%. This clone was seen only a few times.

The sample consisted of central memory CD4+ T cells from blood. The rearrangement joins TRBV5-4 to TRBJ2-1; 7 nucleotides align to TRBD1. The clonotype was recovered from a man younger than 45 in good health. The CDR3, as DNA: TGTGCCAGCAGCCCTTCGGGCAGGGGGAATTTGGGTGAGCAGTTCTTC. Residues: CASSPSGRGNLGEQFF.